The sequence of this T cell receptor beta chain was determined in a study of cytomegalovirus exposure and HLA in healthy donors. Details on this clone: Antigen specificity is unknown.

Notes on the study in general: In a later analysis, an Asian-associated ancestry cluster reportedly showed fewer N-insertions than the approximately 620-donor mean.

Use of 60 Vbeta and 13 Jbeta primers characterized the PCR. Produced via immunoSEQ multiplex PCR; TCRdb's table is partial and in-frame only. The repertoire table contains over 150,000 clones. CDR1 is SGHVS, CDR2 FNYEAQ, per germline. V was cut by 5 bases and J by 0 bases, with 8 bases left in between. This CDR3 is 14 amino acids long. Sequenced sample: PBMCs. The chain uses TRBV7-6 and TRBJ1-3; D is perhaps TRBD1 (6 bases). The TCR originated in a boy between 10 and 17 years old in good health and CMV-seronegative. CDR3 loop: CASSRQASGNTIYF. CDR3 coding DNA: TGTGCCAGCAGCCGACAGGCCTCTGGAAACACCATATATTTT.